These T cell receptor beta chains were read from a single sample in a study of CXCR3-negative and CXCR3-positive naive CD8 T cells. TCRdb reprocessed the 5' RACE reads; each CDR3 protein has one entry and no DNA is given. The sample's table shows some 130,000 distinct CDR3 sequences. The material sequenced was naive CXCR3- CD8+ T cells from blood. Receptors originate from a human donor in good health. Some clones in this sample may be carry-over from other donors' samples. Both conserved end residues are part of each CDR3.

TRBV6-6	TRBJ2-1	CASSYGNEQFF
TRBV4-1	TRBJ1-1	CASSQEDRYVEAFF
TRBV7-9	TRBJ2-7	CASSFWVKGQGAHEQYF
TRBV29-1	TRBJ2-5	CSVITGGRETQYF
TRBV9	TRBJ2-5	CASSEHLAGAGETQYF
TRBV29-1	TRBJ2-2	CSVVIGSTGELFF
TRBV28	TRBJ2-1	CASSSPLAGRPYNEQFF
TRBV28	TRBJ1-1	CASSTGQPRTEAFF
TRBV12-3/TRBV12-4	TRBJ2-2	CASRSGQGTTGELFF
TRBV7-9	TRBJ2-1	CASSPSGGASYNEQFF
TRBV20-1	TRBJ2-3	CSANKNDNRGDTQYF
TRBV5-1	TRBJ2-7	CASTGQSNEQYF
TRBV15	TRBJ2-6	CATSRDRAGANVLTF
TRBV12-3/TRBV12-4	TRBJ2-1	CASSLGEGRNNEQFF
TRBV29-1	TRBJ2-1	CSVEEGAGNEQFF
TRBV3-1	TRBJ1-3	CASSQVIRDSGNTIYF
TRBV29-1	TRBJ1-1	CSVRFTGLNTEAFF
TRBV4-1	TRBJ2-7	CASSLTPLSGSYEQYF
TRBV14	TRBJ2-1	CASSQVRGRGNEQFF
TRBV20-1	TRBJ2-7	CSARAGSGRIFSYEQYF
TRBV10-3	TRBJ2-7	CAISESKSSYEQYF
TRBV29-1	TRBJ2-2	CSVNRGPSGELFF
TRBV11-1	TRBJ2-3	CASRFMREESTDTQYF
TRBV27	TRBJ2-7	CASSVHSGPYEQYF
TRBV7-9	TRBJ2-7	CASSLRDRVVYEQYF
TRBV10-1	TRBJ2-7	CASSESIVGQTSYEQYF
TRBV4-1	TRBJ2-1	CASSSRTTGPADEQFF
TRBV9	TRBJ2-3	CASSVKGTEADTQYF
TRBV6-5	TRBJ2-2	CASSTGTRFNTGELFF
TRBV7-8	TRBJ2-7	CASSHVESLVSPYEQYF
TRBV4-2	TRBJ2-2	CASSQYPPNTGELFF
TRBV7-2	TRBJ2-7	CASSLASKQDYSYEQYF
TRBV5-1	TRBJ2-5	CASSNQETQYF
TRBV3-1	TRBJ2-1	CASSSFPGLEQFF
TRBV7-2	TRBJ2-1	CASSSTRGWNEQFF
TRBV19	TRBJ2-1	CASSIGARRHEQFF
TRBV7-9	TRBJ2-1	CASSSVGGAGLYNEQFF